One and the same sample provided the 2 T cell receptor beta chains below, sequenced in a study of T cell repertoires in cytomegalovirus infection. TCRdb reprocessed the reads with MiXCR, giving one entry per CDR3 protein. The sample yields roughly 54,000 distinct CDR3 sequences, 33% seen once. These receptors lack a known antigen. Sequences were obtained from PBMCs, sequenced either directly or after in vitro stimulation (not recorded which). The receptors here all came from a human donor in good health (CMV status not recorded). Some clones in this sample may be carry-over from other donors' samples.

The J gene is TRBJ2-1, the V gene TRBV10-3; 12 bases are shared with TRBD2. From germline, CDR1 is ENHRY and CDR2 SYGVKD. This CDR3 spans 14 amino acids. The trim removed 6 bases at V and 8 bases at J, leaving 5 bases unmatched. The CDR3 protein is CAIRDGTSGYEQFF. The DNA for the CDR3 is TGTGCCATCAGGGACGGGACTAGCGGGTATGAGCAGTTCTTC.

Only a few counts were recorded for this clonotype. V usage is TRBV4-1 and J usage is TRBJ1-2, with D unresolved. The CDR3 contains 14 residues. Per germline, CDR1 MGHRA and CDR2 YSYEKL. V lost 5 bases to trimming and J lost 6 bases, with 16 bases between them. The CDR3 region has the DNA TGCGCCAGCAGCGCAAGATCCTCCAGAGATGGCTACACCTTC. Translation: CASSARSSRDGYTF.